The 16 T cell receptor beta chains below were found in one sample sequenced in a study of Graves' ophthalmopathy and Graves' hyperthyroidism. The authors amplified TCR beta CDR3 regions from RNA transcripts. In the first round, RT-PCR was carried out with HTBI primers, and a multiplex PCR formed the second round. Each CDR3 protein gets one entry after TCRdb re-called the multiplex PCR reads with MiXCR. In the table there are some 1.1 million distinct CDR3 sequences, about 38% of which are singletons. The specimen was peripheral blood or thyroid tissue (not recorded which). All receptors derive from an adult man with Graves' hyperthyroidism.

As to this clonotype: This clone may be a read error of a much larger clone one base away. The V and J genes are TRBV19 and TRBJ2-6; TRBD2 might be the D (5 bases). The CDR3 contains 19 residues. Germline CDR1 reads LNHDA; CDR2 reads SQIVND (reference sequence). V lost 10 bases and J lost 3, with 28 bases in between. CDR3: CATTPTDYSLGFGANVLTF. The CDR3 nucleotides read TGTGCCACCACCCCTACTGACTATTCTCTGGGGTTTGGGGCCAACGTCCTGACTTTC. Drawing the rest from reference TRBV19 and TRBJ2-6, the complete variable domain is DGGITQSPKYLFRKEGQNVTLSCEQNLNHDAMYWYRQDPGQGLRLIYYSQIVNDFQKGDIAEGYSVSREKKESFPLTVTSAQKNPTAFYLCATTPTDYSLGFGANVLTFGAGSRLTVL.

This clonotype showed up many times. V gene TRBV7-6 combines with J gene TRBJ2-7; D perhaps matches TRBD2 (7 bases). The CDR3 contains 16 residues. With 1 base removed from V and 0 bases from J, the gap between germline ends came to 13 bases. Per germline, CDR1 SGHVS and CDR2 FNYEAQ. CDR3 bases: TGTGCCAGCAGCTTAGGGGGGGGCGGAAGCTCCTACGAGCAGTACTTC. Amino acid sequence: CASSLGGGGSSYEQYF.

The table lists this clonotype with a few counts. The chain recombines TRBV5-8 with TRBJ2-5; 7 bases fit TRBD2. The CDR3 runs to 17 residues. V was clipped by 4 bases and J by 1 base; unmatched bases: 13. Germline-derived CDR1 and CDR2 are SGHTS and YDEGEE. The CDR3, as DNA: TGTGCCAGCAGCGACGGCCTCCGGGACTATCTCCAAGAGACCCAGTACTTC. This sequence encodes CASSDGLRDYLQETQYF.

This clonotype has at least ten counts. CDR3: CASSDENNQPQHF. In DNA form, the CDR3 reads TGTGCCAGCAGTGACGAAAATAATCAGCCCCAGCATTTT. The chain has TRBV2 and TRBJ1-5, with unresolved D. V was pared by 3 bases and J by 4 bases, with 7 bases between. This CDR3 region has 13 residues. CDR1 and CDR2 from the germline V gene are SNHLY and FYNNEI.

There are a few counts of this clonotype. The gene calls are TRBV6-5 and TRBJ2-5, with D tentatively TRBD2 (6 bases). CDR1 is MNHEY and CDR2 is SVGAGI in the germline V gene. The CDR3 is 13 amino acids. Trimming cost V 5 bases and J 5 bases, with 12 bases left between them. The CDR3 spells CASSPYSGETQYF. The CDR3 DNA sequence: TGTGCCAGCAGTCCCTACAGCGGGGAGACCCAGTACTTC.

This clonotype was observed many times. The V and J genes are TRBV29-1 and TRBJ1-2; D perhaps matches TRBD1 (6 bases). Per the germline V gene, CDR1 is SQVTM and CDR2 is ANQGSEA. The ends were cut back, 6 bases at V and 2 bases at J, with 13 bases in the middle. The CDR3 length is 13 residues. CDR3: CSVRIQGNYGYTF. The DNA of the CDR3 is TGCAGCGTCCGCATTCAGGGGAACTATGGCTACACCTTC.

Comments on this clonotype: Here the CDR3 omits its conserved ending phenylalanine or tryptophan, so a read error is the likely source. The limits of the CDR3 on the DNA are not certain, so only TCRdb's listed CDR3 is given. This chain uses TRBV7-2 with TRBJ2-5; the table's D call of TRBD2 was not tested on the DNA. The CDR3 is 9 amino acids in total, end residues counted. Looked up from germline, CDR1 is SGHTA and CDR2 is FQGNSA. The chain's CDR3 is CASSLTLAG.

At least ten counts were recorded for this clonotype. The chain has TRBV6-1 and TRBJ2-5, with D possibly called TRBD1 or TRBD2 (6 bases each). Trimming removed 8 bases from V and 1 base from J, with 14 bases in between. Germline CDR1 is MNHNS and CDR2 is SASEGT. The CDR3 contains 14 residues. The CDR3 DNA is TGTGCCAGCTGGGGGGCGCATTTCCAAGAGACCCAGTACTTC. This codes for CASWGAHFQETQYF.

Only one count was recorded for this clonotype. This sequence joins TRBV5-1 and TRBJ1-4; D unresolved. V was pared by 5 bases and J by 7 bases, with 18 bases between. CDR3 length equals 15 residues. CDR1 and CDR2 (germline): SGHRS, YFSETQ. The CDR3 loop is CASSTEGLGGEKLFF. The CDR3 DNA is TGCGCCAGCAGTACGGAAGGCTTAGGTGGTGAAAAACTGTTTTTT.

The chain employs TRBV6-6 and TRBJ1-5; D unresolved. This CDR3 is built from 15 residues. The V gene's germline CDR1 is MNHNY and CDR2 SVGAGI (reference sequence). The V end was cut by 0 bases, the J end by 3 bases, with 9 bases between. The CDR3 region is CASSYSGGFNQPQHF. The CDR3 DNA is TGTGCCAGCAGTTACTCGGGAGGTTTCAATCAGCCCCAGCATTTT.

This clonotype has just one count. The chain links TRBV5-5 to TRBJ1-5; TRBD1 matches 7 bases. Per the germline V gene, CDR1 is SGHKS and CDR2 is YYEKEE (reference sequence). The CDR3 has 14 residues. With V trimmed by 4 bases and J by 14 bases, 15 bases remained unmatched. The CDR3 coding sequence is TGTGCCAGCAGCCTTGGGATTAGGACAGGCCACGAGCATTTT. This sequence encodes CASSLGIRTGHEHF.

In this sample, this clonotype turned up once. The conserved phenylalanine or tryptophan is not found at the CDR3 terminus, so this likely reflects a read error. Because the CDR3's place on the DNA is in doubt, the DNA is left out and the CDR3 is given as listed by TCRdb. V gene TRBV7-3 combines with J gene TRBJ1-3; the table calls TRBD1, which could not be checked here. CDR1 is SGHTA and CDR2 is FQGTGA in the germline V gene. The CDR3 is 10 residues long, counting both termini. The CDR3 protein is CASSQFVGNT.

The count of this clonotype is one. A much larger clone lies a single base off, so this may be a read error. The chain has TRBV30 and TRBJ2-5, with D tentatively TRBD1 or TRBD2 (5 bases each). The end of the DNA fits TRBJ2-1 better, so the J call may be wrong. CDR3 length equals 12 residues. The germline V gene has CDR1 GTSNPN and CDR2 SVGIG (reference sequence). The CDR3 DNA sequence: TGTGCCTGGAGTGGGGACCGAGAGACCCAGTTCTTC. Protein sequence: CAWSGDRETQFF.

V usage is TRBV12-3 or TRBV12-4 and J usage is TRBJ2-7; 7 nucleotides line up with TRBD1. The CDR3 is made up of 12 amino acids. V gave up 6 bases and J gave up 4 bases; unmatched junction bases: 3. The DNA for the CDR3 is TGTGCCAGCAGATCGACAGGGTACGAGCAGTACTTC. Encoded protein: CASRSTGYEQYF.

This clonotype was recorded once. This may stem from a read error, because a much larger clone lies one nucleotide away. The chain links TRBV10-3 to TRBJ1-1; possible D gene TRBD1, 6 bases. Trimming took off 8 bases at V and 0 bases at J, with 10 bases between the two ends. The CDR3 covers 13 residues. Germline loops: CDR1 ENHRY, CDR2 SYGVKD. CDR3 protein: CAIGQYLNTEAFF. CDR3 sequence (DNA): TGTGCCATCGGACAGTACTTGAACACTGAAGCTTTCTTT.

This clonotype was seen only once. The rearrangement joins TRBV29-1 to TRBJ2-5, with TRBD1 matching 11 bases. The CDR3 spans 14 residues. In germline, CDR1 is SQVTM, CDR2 ANQGSEA. The junction had 8 bases not matched to a gene; V was cut back by 7 bases and J by 4 bases. CDR3 sequence: CSAQADRGLETQYF. CDR3 sequence (DNA): TGCAGCGCCCAGGCGGACAGGGGGCTAGAGACCCAGTACTTC.